The entry below describes one T cell receptor beta chain. Its target antigen remains unknown. No base-level quality is on record; no much larger clone is a single base apart. This sample was included in a study of blood T cell repertoires in COVID-19 (dated by TCRdb to 2020 to 2021). General notes on the study: Samples covering the acute and convalescent phases of COVID-19 were provided by collaborators in the United States, Italy and Spain. The prospective study material was composed of cDNA or gDNA derived from T cells, B-cell-depleted T cells, or PBMCs. The dataset comprised deeply sampled blood TCRbeta repertoires from subjects exposed to, actively infected with, or recovered from COVID-19. The repertoires were released in a freely available public database meant as a resource for research on the immune response to SARS-CoV-2. The samples were drawn from the first 160 participants of the ongoing ImmuneRACE study and from about 1,200 subjects provided by 6 global collaborators. The sample metadata nearly always contained a de-identified subject ID, COVID-19 status, age in years and sex. Where available, HLA class I and class II types were taken from metadata supplied by the sample provider and were not determined by assay-based typing. Paper-wide results and their limitations: How much clinical and demographic metadata was included differed by source and by participant, and the metadata was provided uncurated.

The immunoSEQ Assay, a bias-controlled multiplex PCR, was used to amplify TCRbeta CDR3 regions from genomic DNA. The original methods were these. Within the assay, amplification of reference gene primers was used to estimate how many nucleated cells each sample contained. To quantify the absolute abundance of each unique TCRbeta CDR3 rearrangement, sequence reads were collapsed and filtered. Productive Simpson clonality was computed per sample as the square root of Simpson's diversity index over productive rearrangements. As stored in TCRdb, this immuneACCESS dataset retains in-frame rearrangements with V and J assigned. A fraction of the clones does not appear; measured against another copy, unresolved V genes explain less than half of the discrepancy, and the remainder lacks a known reason. From that table come the V and J calls and clone size; the DNA was used to work out D and trimming. The sample table contains about 270,000 clones; only one count was recorded for 85% to 90% of them. Of the sample, roughly 4.3% falls within the top ten clones.

Between the V and J ends, shortened by 2 bases and 4 bases respectively, the junction contains 9 bases. Taken from the germline V gene, the CDR1 and CDR2 loops are SGHRS and YFSETQ. The CDR3 measures 13 amino acids from cysteine to phenylalanine. Just CDR3 DNA is preserved here, 39 bases in frame from base 1. Participants in the prospective study were aged roughly 18 to 89 years, lived in under 30 United States geographic areas, and enrolled through a virtual design. In the prospective study, participants were assigned to cohorts based on the clinical history participants reported in a screening survey and a study questionnaire. In the prospective study, whole blood, serum and a nasopharyngeal or oropharyngeal swab were collected from each participant by mobile phlebotomists. Over an approximately 2-month period, participants in the prospective study had the option of providing additional blood draws and questionnaires. Blood samples from the prospective study were shipped frozen or at room temperature prior to DNA extraction.

Recombination joined TRBV5-1 with TRBJ1-2; a confident D gene designation cannot be given. Sequencing input: PBMCs or T cells enriched from blood (not recorded which). The sequence was obtained from a woman in her thirties with acute COVID-19. This receptor has the CDR3 CASSFAEAYGYTF. The sequenced DNA is TGCGCCAGCAGCTTCGCAGAGGCCTATGGCTACACCTTC.